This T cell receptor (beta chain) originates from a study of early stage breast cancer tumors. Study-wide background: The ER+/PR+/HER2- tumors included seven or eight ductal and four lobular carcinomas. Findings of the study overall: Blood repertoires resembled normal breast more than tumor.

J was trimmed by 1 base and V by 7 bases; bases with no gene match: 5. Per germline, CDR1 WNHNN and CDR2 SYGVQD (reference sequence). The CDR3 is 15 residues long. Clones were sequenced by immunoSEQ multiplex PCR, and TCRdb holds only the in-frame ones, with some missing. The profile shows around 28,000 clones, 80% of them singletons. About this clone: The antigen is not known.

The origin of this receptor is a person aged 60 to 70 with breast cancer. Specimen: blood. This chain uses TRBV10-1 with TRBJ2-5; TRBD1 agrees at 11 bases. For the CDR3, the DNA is TGCGCCAGCACATCGGGACAGGGGGTCCAAGAGACCCAGTACTTC. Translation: CASTSGQGVQETQYF.